This TCR beta chain appears in the sequencing data of a study of OX40 agonist ivuxolimab in advanced cancers. The length of the CDR3 is 15 residues. V lost 4 bases to trimming and J lost 3 bases, with 16 bases between them. Germline lookup yields CDR1 SGHRS and CDR2 YFSETQ. Repertoires were generated with immunoSEQ multiplex PCR, while TCRdb's copy carries only in-frame clones and drops some. The sample includes tens of thousands of clones, more than 75% seen only once; the top ten take around 0.7%. The source was CD4+ or CD8+ T cells sorted from blood, collected in a trial of the OX40 agonist ivuxolimab. The clonotype originates from an adult with an advanced solid tumor such as melanoma, head and neck, liver or kidney cancer. The chain employs TRBV5-1 and TRBJ1-1; the D gene is possibly TRBD1 (6 bases). The CDR3 coding sequence is TGCGCCAGCAGCAGGACAGTCCATAAAGACACTGAAGCTTTCTTT. It encodes CASSRTVHKDTEAFF. Drawing the rest from reference TRBV5-1 and TRBJ1-1, the complete variable domain is KAGVTQTPRYLIKTRGQQVTLSCSPISGHRSVSWYQQTPGQGLQFLFEYFSETQRNKGNFPGRFSGRQFSNSRSEMNVSTLELGDSALYLCASSRTVHKDTEAFFGQGTRLTVV.